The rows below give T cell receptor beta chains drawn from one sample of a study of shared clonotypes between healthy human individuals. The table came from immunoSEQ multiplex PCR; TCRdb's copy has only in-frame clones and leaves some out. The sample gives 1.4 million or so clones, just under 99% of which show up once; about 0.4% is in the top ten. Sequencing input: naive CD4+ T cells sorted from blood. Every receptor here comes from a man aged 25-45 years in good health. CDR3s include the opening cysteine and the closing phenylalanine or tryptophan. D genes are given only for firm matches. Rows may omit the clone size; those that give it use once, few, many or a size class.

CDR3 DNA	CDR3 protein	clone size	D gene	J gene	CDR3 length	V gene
TGTGCCAGCAGCCAAGACCCAAAATCAGGGACAGGGCAGGTGAGGCCCCAGCATTTT	CASSQDPKSGTGQVRPQHF	NA	TRBD1	TRBJ1-5	19	TRBV4-2
TGTGCCAGCAGTTTATCAAGGGCTCGGACTAGCGGGAGAAAGTCCTACGAGCAGTACTTC	CASSLSRARTSGRKSYEQYF	NA	TRBD2	TRBJ2-7	20	TRBV28
TGTGCCAGCAGTTCCCCCGGACTAGCGGGAACCTACGAGCAGTACTTC	CASSSPGLAGTYEQYF	NA	TRBD2	TRBJ2-7	16	TRBV28
TGTGCCAGCTCACCAGGGCTAGCGGGAGTTGTAGAGACCCAGTACTTC	CASSPGLAGVVETQYF	NA	TRBD2	TRBJ2-5	16	TRBV18
TGTGCCAGCAGCGTAACGTCTCTTCTTCGCTTC	CASSVTSLLRF	NA	NA	TRBJ2-7	11	TRBV5-8
TGTGCCAGCAGCCCTTGGACAGTACAAGAGACCCAGTACTTC	CASSPWTVQETQYF	NA	NA	TRBJ2-5	14	TRBV7-2
TGCGCCAGCAGGTCGGGACTAGCGGGAGCGGCTAGCACAGATACGCAGTATTTT	CASRSGLAGAASTDTQYF	once	TRBD2	TRBJ2-3	18	TRBV5-1
TGCGCCAGCAGCCAAGACAGTCGTTTGAACACTGAAGCTTTCTTT	CASSQDSRLNTEAFF	NA	NA	TRBJ1-1	15	TRBV4-1
TGTGCCAGCAGCTGGCAGGATTCCTACGAGCAGTACTTC	CASSWQDSYEQYF	once	NA	TRBJ2-7	13	TRBV7-2
TGTGCCAGCAGCCCCTTGGGACGAGGAAATCAGCCCCAGCATTTT	CASSPLGRGNQPQHF	NA	NA	TRBJ1-5	15	TRBV6-5
TGTGCCAGCAGCCCCTTGAACACCGGGGAGCTGTTTTTT	CASSPLNTGELFF	NA	NA	TRBJ2-2	13	TRBV7-2
TGTGCCAGCAGTTTATATTCCCCGGGAGAGAGGCTCTTGAACACTGAAGCTTTCTTT	CASSLYSPGERLLNTEAFF	NA	NA	TRBJ1-1	19	TRBV28
TGTGCCAGCAGTTTTCGGGGGACGGCCAGGTGTAACTTC	CASSFRGTARCNF	NA	NA	TRBJ2-7	13	TRBV28
TGTGCCAGCAGCTTGGGGACAGGGACTGGCTACACCTTC	CASSLGTGTGYTF	NA	TRBD1	TRBJ1-2	13	TRBV9
TGCGCCAGCAGCCAAGAAGGTCAGCCCCAGCATTTT	CASSQEGQPQHF	NA	NA	TRBJ1-5	12	TRBV4-3
TGTGCCAGTAGTATAGATTTAGCGCGGCTGATCAATGAGCAGTTCTTC	CASSIDLARLINEQFF	NA	NA	TRBJ2-1	16	TRBV19
TGTGCCAGCAGTGACCAGGGGATGGGTGAGACCCAGTACTTC	CASSDQGMGETQYF	NA	NA	TRBJ2-5	14	TRBV6-4